This TCR beta chain comes out of a study of CD8 T cells in ankylosing spondylitis (dated by TCRdb to about 2017). As for the study more broadly: The study set out to find disease-linked TCR variants by profiling T cell receptor beta repertoires in ankylosing spondylitis patients and healthy donors. Peripheral blood was sampled, and synovial fluid was additionally collected from ankylosing spondylitis patients. The full study cohort comprised some 27 ankylosing spondylitis patients and 85 to 120 healthy donors.

This clonotype occurred a few times. The antigen this receptor binds is unknown. Nothing much larger sits one base from this clone, and base qualities are not available. The germline V gene gives CDR1 as MDHEN and CDR2 as SYDVKM. From the cysteine through the phenylalanine, the CDR3 covers 15 amino acids. Just the 45-base CDR3 DNA is kept, in frame starting at base 1. Deletion took 6 bases off V and 2 bases off J, with a span of 15 bases between the germline ends. The paper as a whole reports these results and caveats: A CD8+ phenotype was shown by the disease-linked clones, which were found at relatively low frequencies in peripheral blood. A TCR beta motif made up of several highly homologous amino acid variants appeared to be characteristic of blood from ankylosing spondylitis patients. Significant enrichment of the disease-linked clones was reported in matched synovial fluid samples from ankylosing spondylitis patients. Some TCR beta motif variants had previously been reported in synovial fluid and blood of reactive arthritis patients, which suggested common disease-initiation mechanisms.

The sequencer was an Illumina MiSeq. Quantitative 5'-RACE with molecular barcodes was the method used to prepare the TCR beta libraries. As for the authors' bioinformatics: Disease-linked TCR variants were identified with a new computational method built on a probabilistic model of VDJ rearrangement. TCRdb applied fastp at Q25 and MiXCR to the public reads, then kept only in-frame beta chains. CDR3 protein sequences are deduplicated, and each keeps its most common genes and DNA. TCRdb's processing, not the authors' own work, is the source of the V and J calls. Present in this sample are around 18,000 distinct CDR3 sequences, 8.2% of which were seen just once. The biggest ten clones account for roughly 35% of the sample.

The clonotype was recovered from a male donor with ankylosing spondylitis or in good health (not recorded which). The sequence joins TRBV28 to TRBJ2-3; a tentative D match to TRBD2 spans 5 bases. The sample comprised blood. The CDR3 region: CASSRNGDSTDTQYF. At the DNA level, the sequence is TGTGCCAGCAGCCGCAACGGGGATTCCACAGATACGCAGTATTTT.